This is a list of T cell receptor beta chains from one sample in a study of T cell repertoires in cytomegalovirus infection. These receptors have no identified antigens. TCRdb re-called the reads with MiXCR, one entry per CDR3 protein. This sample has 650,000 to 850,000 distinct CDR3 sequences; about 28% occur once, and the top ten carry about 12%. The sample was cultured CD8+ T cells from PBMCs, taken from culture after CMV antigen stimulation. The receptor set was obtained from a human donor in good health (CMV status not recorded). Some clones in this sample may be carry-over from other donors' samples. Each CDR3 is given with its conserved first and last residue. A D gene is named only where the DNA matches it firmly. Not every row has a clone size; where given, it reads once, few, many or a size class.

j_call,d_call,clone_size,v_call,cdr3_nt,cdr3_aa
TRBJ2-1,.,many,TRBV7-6,TGTGCCAGCAGCTTAGCGGGGGGCGGGGGACTGTACAATGAGCAGTTCTTC,CASSLAGGGGLYNEQFF
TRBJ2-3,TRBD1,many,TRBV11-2,TGTGCCAGCAGCTCAAGACAGGGGGCCAACACAGATACGCAGTATTTT,CASSSRQGANTDTQYF
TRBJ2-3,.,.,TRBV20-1,TGCAGTGCTAGAGTCTTTGAGGCCCCCAAAGATACGCAGTATTTT,CSARVFEAPKDTQYF
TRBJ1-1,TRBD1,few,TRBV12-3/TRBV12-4,TGTGCCGTCGGACAGGGATGGGTCACTGAAGCTTTCTTT,CAVGQGWVTEAFF
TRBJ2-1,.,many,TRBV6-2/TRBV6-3,TGTGCCAGCAGTTACGGGAGGGGGTCTAGCTCCTACAATGAGCAGTTCTTC,CASSYGRGSSSYNEQFF
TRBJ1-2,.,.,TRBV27,TGTGCCAGCAGTCACGGACGGGAATATGGCTACACCTTC,CASSHGREYGYTF
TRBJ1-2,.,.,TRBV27,TGTGCCAGCAGTTTTCTAGGGGCCTATGGCTACACCTTC,CASSFLGAYGYTF
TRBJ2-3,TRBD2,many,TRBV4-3,TGCGCCAGCAGCGAGGGAGGGAGCACAGATACGCAGTATTTT,CASSEGGSTDTQYF
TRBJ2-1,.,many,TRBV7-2,TGTGCCAGCAGCCTGAACTCTGGGGTAAATGAGCAGTTCTTC,CASSLNSGVNEQFF
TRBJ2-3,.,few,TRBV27,TGTGCCAGCTTTACGTGGGGGGACACAGATACGCAGTATTTT,CASFTWGDTDTQYF
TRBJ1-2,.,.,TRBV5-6,TGTGCCAGCAGCTTGGAACCCGACTATGGCTACACCTTC,CASSLEPDYGYTF
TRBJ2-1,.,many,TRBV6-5,TGTGCCAGCAGCCCCACCGGATTCTCGTATAATAGCTCCTACAATGAGCAGTTCTTC,CASSPTGFSYNSSYNEQFF
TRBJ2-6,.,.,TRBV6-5,TGTGCCAGCAAGATGACAGCTGGGGCCAACGTCCTGACTTTC,CASKMTAGANVLTF
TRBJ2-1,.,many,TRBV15,TGTGCCACCAGCAGAGATCCCCCCCCGGGTCATCGAGGGAGGTTGAGCAATGAGCAGTTCTTC,CATSRDPPPGHRGRLSNEQFF
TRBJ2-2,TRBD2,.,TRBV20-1,TGCAGTGCTAGAGATGTGCGGGGGGCCACGAACACCGGGGAGCTGTTTTTT,CSARDVRGATNTGELFF
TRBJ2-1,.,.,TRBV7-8,TGTGCCAGCAGCCCCCGGGACGCCTACAATGAGCAGTTCTTC,CASSPRDAYNEQFF
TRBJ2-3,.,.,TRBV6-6,TGTGCCAGCAGTAAACAGGGGTGGGAGGCAGATACGCAGTATTTT,CASSKQGWEADTQYF
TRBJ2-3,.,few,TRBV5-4,TGTGCCGTACACGATGGTCCTAGCACAGATACGCAGTATTTT,CAVHDGPSTDTQYF
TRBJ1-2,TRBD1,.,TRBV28,TGTGCCAGCAGCCTAACAGGGGAAGGACCCTATGGCTACACCTTC,CASSLTGEGPYGYTF
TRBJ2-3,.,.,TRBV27,TGTGCCAGCAGTTTTGGTGAGAACACAGATACGCAGTATTTT,CASSFGENTDTQYF
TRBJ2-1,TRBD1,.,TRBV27,TGTGCCAGCAGTCCACACAGGGGGCAAAACAATGAGCAGTTCTTC,CASSPHRGQNNEQFF
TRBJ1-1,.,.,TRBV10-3,TGTGCCATCAGTGAGGAACAGACGAACACTGAAGCTTTCTTT,CAISEEQTNTEAFF
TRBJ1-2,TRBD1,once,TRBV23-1,TGCGCCAGCAGTCATTCCCCGGGACAGCTTAACTATGGCTACACCTTC,CASSHSPGQLNYGYTF
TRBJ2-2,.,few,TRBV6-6,TGTGCCAGCAGTTACTCGGGCGGGGGCGCGACACCGAACACCGGGGAGCTGTTTTTT,CASSYSGGGATPNTGELFF
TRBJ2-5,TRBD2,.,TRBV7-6,TGTGCCAGCAGCTTAGCACCCGGGGGGAGAGAGACCCAGTACTTC,CASSLAPGGRETQYF
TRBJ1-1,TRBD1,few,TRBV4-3,TGCGCCAGCAGCCAAGCCAGGACAGGGGGTGTCATGAACACTGAAGCTTTCTTT,CASSQARTGGVMNTEAFF
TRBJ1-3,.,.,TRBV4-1,TGCGCCAGCAGCCAACTCGACAGCTCTGGAAACACCATATATTTT,CASSQLDSSGNTIYF
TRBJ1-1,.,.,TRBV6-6,TGTGCCAGCAGCTGGGACGGTTTGAACACTGAAGCTTTCTTT,CASSWDGLNTEAFF
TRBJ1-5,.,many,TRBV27,TGTGCCAGCAGCTCCAGGGGCAATCAGCCCCAGCATTTT,CASSSRGNQPQHF
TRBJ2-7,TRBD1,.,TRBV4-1,TGCGCCAGCCGCCTAAGGGACAGGGGGTTTGAGCAGTACTTC,CASRLRDRGFEQYF
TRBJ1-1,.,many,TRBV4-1,TGCGCCAGCAGCCAAGATTCAGGAAACACTGAAGCTTTCTTT,CASSQDSGNTEAFF
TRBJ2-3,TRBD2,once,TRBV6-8,TGTGCCAGCAGTTACGCCCTAGCGGGGGATACGCAGTATTTT,CASSYALAGDTQYF
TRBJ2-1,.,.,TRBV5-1,TGCGCCAGCACTAGGGGGGCACCCTCCTACAATGAGCAGTTCTTC,CASTRGAPSYNEQFF
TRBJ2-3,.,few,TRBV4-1,TGCGCCAGCAGCCTAAGGACCGGCGGGGCCACAGATACGCAGTATTTT,CASSLRTGGATDTQYF
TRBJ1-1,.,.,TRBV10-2,TGCGCCAGCAGTGAGGTCCATTGGAGCACTGAAGCTTTCTTT,CASSEVHWSTEAFF
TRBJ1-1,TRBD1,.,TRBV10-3,TGTGCCACCTCTCCACAGGGGGCGAACACTGAAGCTTTCTTT,CATSPQGANTEAFF
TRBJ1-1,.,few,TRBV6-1,TGTGCCACGATACAGGGCGGCACTGAAGCTTTCTTT,CATIQGGTEAFF
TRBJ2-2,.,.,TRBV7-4,TGTGCCAGCAGCTTCACTGGGTTCACCGGGGAGCTGTTTTTT,CASSFTGFTGELFF
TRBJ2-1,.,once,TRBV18,TGTGCCAGCTCACCACCGATGTGGGTAACGTACACCTACAATGAGCAGTTCTTC,CASSPPMWVTYTYNEQFF
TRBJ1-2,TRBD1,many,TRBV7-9,TGTGCCAGCAGCCCGGGGACAGGGTTTAACTATGGCTACACCTTC,CASSPGTGFNYGYTF